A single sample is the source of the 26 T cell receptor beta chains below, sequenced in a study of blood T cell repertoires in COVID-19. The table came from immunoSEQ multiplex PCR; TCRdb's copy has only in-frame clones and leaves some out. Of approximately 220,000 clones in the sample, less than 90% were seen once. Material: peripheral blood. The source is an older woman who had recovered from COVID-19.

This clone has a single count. CDR3 DNA sequence: TGCAGCGTTGAATGGGGGGACGGCTATGGCTACACCTTC. Its protein is CSVEWGDGYGYTF. The chain links TRBV29-1 to TRBJ1-2; possibly TRBD1 for D (5 bases). Germline V gene lookup returns CDR1 SQVTM and CDR2 ANQGSEA. The CDR3 length is 13 residues. Trimming shortened V by 2 bases and J by 4 bases, and 11 bases separated the two germline ends.

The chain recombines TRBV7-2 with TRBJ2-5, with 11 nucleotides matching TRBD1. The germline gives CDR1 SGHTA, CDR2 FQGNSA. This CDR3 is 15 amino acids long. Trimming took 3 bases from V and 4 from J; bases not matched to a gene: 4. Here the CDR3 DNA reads TGTGCCAGCAGCTTTTCCGGGACAGGGGGAGAGACCCAGTACTTC. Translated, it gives CASSFSGTGGETQYF.

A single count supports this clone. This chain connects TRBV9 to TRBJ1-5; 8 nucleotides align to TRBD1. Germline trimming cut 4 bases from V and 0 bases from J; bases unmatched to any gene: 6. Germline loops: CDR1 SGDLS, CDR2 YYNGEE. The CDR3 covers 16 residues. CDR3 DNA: TGTGCCAGCAGCCTCCGGGACAGGCATAGCAATCAGCCCCAGCATTTT. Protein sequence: CASSLRDRHSNQPQHF.

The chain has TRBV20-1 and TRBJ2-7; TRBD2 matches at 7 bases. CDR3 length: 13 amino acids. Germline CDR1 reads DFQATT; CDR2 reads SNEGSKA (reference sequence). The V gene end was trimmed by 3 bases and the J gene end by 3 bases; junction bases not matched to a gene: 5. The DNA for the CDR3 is TGCAGTGCTAGTAGAGCGGGGAACTACGAGCAGTACTTC. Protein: CSASRAGNYEQYF.

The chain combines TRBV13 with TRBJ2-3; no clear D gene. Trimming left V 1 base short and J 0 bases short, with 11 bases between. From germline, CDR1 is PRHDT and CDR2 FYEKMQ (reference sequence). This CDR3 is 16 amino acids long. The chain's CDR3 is CASSLALTGSTDTQYF. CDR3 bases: TGTGCCAGCAGCTTAGCCCTGACTGGGAGCACAGATACGCAGTATTTT.

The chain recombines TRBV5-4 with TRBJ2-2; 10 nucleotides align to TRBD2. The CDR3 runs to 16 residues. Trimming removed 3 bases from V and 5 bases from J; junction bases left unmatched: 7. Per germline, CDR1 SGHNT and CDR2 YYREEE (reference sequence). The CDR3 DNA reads TGTGCCAGCAGCTGGGGTAGCGGGGGGCGGACCGGGGAGCTGTTTTTT. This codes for CASSWGSGGRTGELFF.

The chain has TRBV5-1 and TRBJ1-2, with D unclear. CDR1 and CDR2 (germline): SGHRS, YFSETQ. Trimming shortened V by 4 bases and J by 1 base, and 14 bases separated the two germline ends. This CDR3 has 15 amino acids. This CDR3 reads CASSPGREDNYGYTF. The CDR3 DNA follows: TGCGCCAGCAGCCCAGGACGGGAAGATAACTATGGCTACACCTTC.

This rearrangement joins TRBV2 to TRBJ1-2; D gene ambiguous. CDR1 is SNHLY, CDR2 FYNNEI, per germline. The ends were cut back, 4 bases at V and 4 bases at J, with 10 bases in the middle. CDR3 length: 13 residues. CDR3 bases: TGTGCCAGCAGTGTATCCGGGGTCTATGGCTACACCTTC. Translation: CASSVSGVYGYTF.

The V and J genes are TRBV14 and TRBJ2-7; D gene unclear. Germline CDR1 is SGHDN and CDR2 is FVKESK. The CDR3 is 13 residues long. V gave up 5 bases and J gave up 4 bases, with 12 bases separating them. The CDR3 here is CASSKIGWYEQYF. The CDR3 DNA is TGTGCCAGCAGCAAAATCGGTTGGTACGAGCAGTACTTC.

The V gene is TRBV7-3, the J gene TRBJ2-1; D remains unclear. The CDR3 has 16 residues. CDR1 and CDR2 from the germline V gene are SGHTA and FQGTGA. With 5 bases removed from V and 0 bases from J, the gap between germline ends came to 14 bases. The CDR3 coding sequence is TGTGCCAGCAGCCTTCTTTCGCGGAGCTCCTACAATGAGCAGTTCTTC. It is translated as CASSLLSRSSYNEQFF.

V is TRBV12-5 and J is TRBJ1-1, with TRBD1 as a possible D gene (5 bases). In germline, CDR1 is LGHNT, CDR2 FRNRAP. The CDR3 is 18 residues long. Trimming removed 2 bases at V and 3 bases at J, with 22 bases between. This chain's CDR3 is CASGLLMTASPLDTEAFF. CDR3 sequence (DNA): TGTGCTAGTGGTTTGTTAATGACAGCCAGTCCGTTGGACACTGAAGCTTTCTTT.

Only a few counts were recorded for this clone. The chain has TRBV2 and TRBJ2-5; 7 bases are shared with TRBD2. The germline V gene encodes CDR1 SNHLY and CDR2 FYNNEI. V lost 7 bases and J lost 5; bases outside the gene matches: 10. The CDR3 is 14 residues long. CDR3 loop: CASTLNDSGETQYF. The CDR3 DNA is TGTGCCAGCACCCTGAATGATAGCGGGGAGACCCAGTACTTC.

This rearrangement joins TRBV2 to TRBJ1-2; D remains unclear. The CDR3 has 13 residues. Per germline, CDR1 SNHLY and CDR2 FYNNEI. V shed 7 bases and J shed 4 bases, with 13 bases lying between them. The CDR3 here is CASNGVVLYGYTF. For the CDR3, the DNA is TGTGCCAGCAACGGGGTAGTCCTCTATGGCTACACCTTC.

CDR3 sequence reads: CASGLAGQGLNQPQHF. CDR3 sequence (DNA): TGTGCTAGTGGTTTGGCCGGACAGGGACTTAATCAGCCCCAGCATTTT. The V call is TRBV12-5, the J call TRBJ1-5; 8 bases agree with TRBD1. V was pared by 1 base and J by 4 bases, with 6 bases of the junction left unmatched. Germline assignment: CDR1 LGHNT and CDR2 FRNRAP. The CDR3 extends over 16 amino acids.

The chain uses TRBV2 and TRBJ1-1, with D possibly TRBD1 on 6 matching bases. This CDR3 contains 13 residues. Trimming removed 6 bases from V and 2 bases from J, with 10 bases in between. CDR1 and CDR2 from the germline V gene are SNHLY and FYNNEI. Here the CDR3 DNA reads TGTGCCAGCAGGGACAGCCTTAACACTGAAGCTTTCTTT. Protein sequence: CASRDSLNTEAFF. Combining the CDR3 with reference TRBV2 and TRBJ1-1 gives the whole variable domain EPEVTQTPSHQVTQMGQEVILRCVPISNHLYFYWYRQILGQKVEFLVSFYNNEISEKSEIFDDQFSVERPDGSNFTLKIRSTKLEDSAMYFCASRDSLNTEAFFGQGTRLTVV.

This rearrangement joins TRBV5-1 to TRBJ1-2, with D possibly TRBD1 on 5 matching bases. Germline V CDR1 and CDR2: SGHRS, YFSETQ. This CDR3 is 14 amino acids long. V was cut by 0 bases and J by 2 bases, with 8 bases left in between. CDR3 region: CASSLVAGNYGYTF. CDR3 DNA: TGCGCCAGCAGCTTGGTAGCAGGGAACTATGGCTACACCTTC.

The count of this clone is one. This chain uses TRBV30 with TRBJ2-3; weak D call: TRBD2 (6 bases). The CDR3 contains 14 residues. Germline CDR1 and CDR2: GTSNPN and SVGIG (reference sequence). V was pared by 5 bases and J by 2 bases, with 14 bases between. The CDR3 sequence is CAWQLALNTDTQYF. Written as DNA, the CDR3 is TGTGCCTGGCAACTAGCCTTAAACACAGATACGCAGTATTTT.

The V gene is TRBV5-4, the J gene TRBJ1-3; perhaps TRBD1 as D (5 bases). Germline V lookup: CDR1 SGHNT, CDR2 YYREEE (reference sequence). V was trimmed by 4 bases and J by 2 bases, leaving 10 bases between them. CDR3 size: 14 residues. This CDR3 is CASSTGLAGNTIYF. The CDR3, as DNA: TGTGCCAGCAGCACGGGACTAGCTGGAAACACCATATATTTT.

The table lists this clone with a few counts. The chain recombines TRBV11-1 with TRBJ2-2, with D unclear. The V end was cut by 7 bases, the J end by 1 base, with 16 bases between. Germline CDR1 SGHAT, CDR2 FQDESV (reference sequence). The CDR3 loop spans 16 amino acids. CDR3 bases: TGTGCCAGCACCCGCAACGGCCAGCGGAACACCGGGGAGCTGTTTTTT. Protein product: CASTRNGQRNTGELFF. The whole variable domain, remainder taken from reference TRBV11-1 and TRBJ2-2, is EAEVAQSPRYKITEKSQAVAFWCDPISGHATLYWYRQILGQGPELLVQFQDESVVDDSQLPKDRFSAERLKGVDSTLKIQPAELGDSAMYLCASTRNGQRNTGELFFGEGSRLTVL.

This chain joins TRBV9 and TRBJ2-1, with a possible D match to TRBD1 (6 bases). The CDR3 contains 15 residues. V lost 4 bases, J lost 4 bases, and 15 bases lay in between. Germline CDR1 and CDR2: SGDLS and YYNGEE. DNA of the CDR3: TGTGCCAGCAGCCCCGATGGGGACATATACAATGAGCAGTTCTTC. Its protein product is CASSPDGDIYNEQFF.

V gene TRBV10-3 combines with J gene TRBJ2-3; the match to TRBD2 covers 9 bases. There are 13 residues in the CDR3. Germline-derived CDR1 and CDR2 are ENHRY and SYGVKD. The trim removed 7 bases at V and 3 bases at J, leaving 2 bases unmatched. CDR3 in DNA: TGTGCCATCAACAGCGGGGGGACAGATACGCAGTATTTT. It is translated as CAINSGGTDTQYF.

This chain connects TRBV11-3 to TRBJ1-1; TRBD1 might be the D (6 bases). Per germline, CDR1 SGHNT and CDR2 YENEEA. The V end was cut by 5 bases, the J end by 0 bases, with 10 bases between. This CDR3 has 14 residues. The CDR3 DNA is TGTGCCAGCAGCCGCTCAGGGGTGAACACTGAAGCTTTCTTT. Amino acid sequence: CASSRSGVNTEAFF.

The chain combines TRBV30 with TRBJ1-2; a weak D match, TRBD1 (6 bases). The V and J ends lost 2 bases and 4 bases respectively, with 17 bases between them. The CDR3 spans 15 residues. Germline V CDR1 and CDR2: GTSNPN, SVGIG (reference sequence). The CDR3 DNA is TGTGCCTGGAGTATTGGACTGACAGGAGTCTATGGCTACACCTTC. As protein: CAWSIGLTGVYGYTF.

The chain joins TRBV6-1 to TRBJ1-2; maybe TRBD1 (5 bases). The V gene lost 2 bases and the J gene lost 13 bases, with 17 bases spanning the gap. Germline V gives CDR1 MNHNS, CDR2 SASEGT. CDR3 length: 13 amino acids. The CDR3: CASSEREGFGGTF. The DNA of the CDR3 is TGTGCCAGCAGTGAAAGGGAGGGGTTCGGCGGCACCTTC.

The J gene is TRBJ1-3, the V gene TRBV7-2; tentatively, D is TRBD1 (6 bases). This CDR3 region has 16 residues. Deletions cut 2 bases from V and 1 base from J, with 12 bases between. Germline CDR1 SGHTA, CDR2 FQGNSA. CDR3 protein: CASSLTGLGSGNTIYF. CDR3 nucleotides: TGTGCCAGCAGCTTAACAGGGTTAGGATCTGGAAACACCATATATTTT. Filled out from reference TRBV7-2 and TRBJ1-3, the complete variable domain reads GAGVSQSPSNKVTEKGKDVELRCDPISGHTALYWYRQSLGQGLEFLIYFQGNSAPDKSGLPSDRFSAERTGGSVSTLTIQRTQQEDSAVYLCASSLTGLGSGNTIYFGEGSWLTVV.

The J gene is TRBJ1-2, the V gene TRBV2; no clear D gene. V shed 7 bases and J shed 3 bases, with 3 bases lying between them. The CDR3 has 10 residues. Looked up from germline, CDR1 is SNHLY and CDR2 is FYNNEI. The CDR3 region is CASNYYGYTF. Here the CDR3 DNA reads TGTGCCAGCAACTACTATGGCTACACCTTC.